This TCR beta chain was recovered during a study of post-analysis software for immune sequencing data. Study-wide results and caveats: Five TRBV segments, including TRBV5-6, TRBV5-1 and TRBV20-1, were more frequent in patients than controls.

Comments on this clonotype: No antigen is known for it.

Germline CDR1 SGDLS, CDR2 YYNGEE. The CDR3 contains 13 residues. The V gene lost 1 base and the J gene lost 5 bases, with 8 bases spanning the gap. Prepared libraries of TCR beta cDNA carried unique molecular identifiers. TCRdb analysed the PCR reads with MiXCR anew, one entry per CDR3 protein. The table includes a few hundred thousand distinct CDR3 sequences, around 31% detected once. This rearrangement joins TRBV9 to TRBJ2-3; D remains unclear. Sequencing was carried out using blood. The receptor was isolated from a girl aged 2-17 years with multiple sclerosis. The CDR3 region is CASSVTRVDTQYF. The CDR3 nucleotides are TGTGCCAGCAGCGTAACCCGTGTAGATACGCAGTATTTT.